These 11 T cell receptor beta chains originate from one sample sequenced in a study of blood T cell repertoires in COVID-19. The data were produced by immunoSEQ multiplex PCR, yet TCRdb's version contains in-frame clones alone and is incomplete. In the table there are some 140,000 clones, roughly four fifths of which are singletons. The specimen was peripheral blood. The receptor source for this set is a woman aged 55-75 years with COVID-19, enrolled during active disease.

The rearrangement links TRBV30 to TRBJ2-3; 9 positions agree with TRBD2. J lost 5 bases, V lost 1 base, and 1 base had no gene match. The CDR3 length is 13 residues. Germline CDR1 GTSNPN, CDR2 SVGIG (reference sequence). CDR3 bases: TGTGCCTGGAGTGGCGGGGGGGGAGATACGCAGTATTTT. Its translation is CAWSGGGGDTQYF.

The gene calls are TRBV2 and TRBJ1-5; possible D gene TRBD1, 6 bases. Trimming stripped 7 bases from V and 4 bases from J, with 17 bases between. This CDR3 has 15 amino acids. Germline values: CDR1 SNHLY, CDR2 FYNNEI. The CDR3 here is CASKREGVQNQPQHF. The CDR3 nucleotides read TGTGCCAGCAAGAGGGAGGGGGTACAGAATCAGCCCCAGCATTTT.

V is TRBV9 and J is TRBJ2-1; the match to TRBD2 covers 11 bases. With V trimmed by 3 bases and J by 8 bases, 4 bases remained unmatched. Germline CDR1 is SGDLS and CDR2 is YYNGEE. The CDR3 length is 14 residues. The CDR3 DNA is TGTGCCAGCAGCGCCCTACTAGCGGGGGATGAGCAGTTCTTC. This translates into CASSALLAGDEQFF.

CDR3 DNA sequence: TGTGCCAGCAGTCAGAAGGACAGGGTCCTCAATCAGCCCCAGCATTTT. Encoded protein: CASSQKDRVLNQPQHF. V usage is TRBV21-1 and J usage is TRBJ1-5; TRBD1 is taken as the D call from the table, unchecked against the DNA. TRBV21-1 is reported as a pseudogene. The CDR3 runs 16 residues.

The chain couples TRBV27 to TRBJ2-1, with TRBD1 identical over 8 bases. The trim removed 7 bases at V and 0 bases at J, leaving 11 bases unmatched. The CDR3 totals 17 residues. Germline V lookup: CDR1 MNHEY, CDR2 SMNVEV (reference sequence). DNA of the CDR3: TGTGCCAGCATGTCAGGGGGCGGACTAAGCTCCTACAATGAGCAGTTCTTC. Protein: CASMSGGGLSSYNEQFF.

This clone was recorded once. The DNA of the CDR3 is TGTGCCAGCACCGAGCGGGGGGCCGGAACTGAAGCTTTCTTT. This gives the protein CASTERGAGTEAFF. V usage is TRBV2 and J usage is TRBJ1-1, with TRBD1 as a possible D gene (6 bases). V gave up 7 bases and J gave up 5 bases, with 17 bases separating them. The CDR3 spans 14 residues. Germline V lookup: CDR1 SNHLY, CDR2 FYNNEI.

J is TRBJ2-1 and V is TRBV5-3, with 12 bases identical to TRBD2. TRBV5-3 is designated an ORF whose function remains uncertain. The CDR3 consists of 15 residues. The V gene end was trimmed by 5 bases and the J gene end by 6 bases; junction bases not matched to a gene: 6. The CDR3 nucleotides are TGTGCCAGAAGGGATACTAGCGGGGGGTTCAATGAGCAGTTCTTC. This codes for CARRDTSGGFNEQFF.

The genes are TRBV5-4 and TRBJ1-4, with 7 bases identical to TRBD1. Germline lookup yields CDR1 SGHNT and CDR2 YYREEE (reference sequence). The CDR3 has 16 amino acids. With V trimmed by 0 bases and J by 7 bases, 9 bases remained unmatched. The CDR3 loop is CASSLDRGRGFEKLFF. The CDR3, as DNA: TGTGCCAGCAGCTTGGACAGGGGAAGGGGGTTTGAAAAACTGTTTTTT.

The rearrangement links TRBV2 to TRBJ2-5; 8 bases map to TRBD1. CDR3 length: 15 residues. V shed 0 bases, J shed 3 bases, and the junction held 3 bases outside the gene matches. Looked up from germline, CDR1 is SNHLY and CDR2 is FYNNEI. DNA of the CDR3: TGTGCCAGCAGTGAAGCTGGGACAGGTAAAGAGACCCAGTACTTC. Residues: CASSEAGTGKETQYF.

This clone was found once. The CDR3 here is CASSLAGGITEAFF. Here the CDR3 DNA reads TGTGCCAGCAGCTTGGCCGGGGGAATCACTGAAGCTTTCTTT. This chain joins TRBV5-4 and TRBJ1-1, with a possible D match to TRBD1 (5 bases). Trimming took 0 bases from V and 4 from J, leaving 10 bases between them. The CDR3 runs 14 residues. Germline V gene sequence: CDR1 SGHNT, CDR2 YYREEE (reference sequence).

This chain joins TRBV9 and TRBJ2-3; 8 positions agree with TRBD2. The V gene end was trimmed by 0 bases and the J gene end by 1 base; junction bases not matched to a gene: 1. The CDR3 has 15 residues. Germline V gene data show CDR1 as SGDLS and CDR2 as YYNGEE. CDR3 in DNA: TGTGCCAGCAGCGTAGGAGCGGGGGGCACAGATACGCAGTATTTT. Translating gives CASSVGAGGTDTQYF.